The text below deals with one T cell receptor (beta chain). Its specificity is not known. The protocol was immunoSEQ multiplex PCR, while the TCRdb copy is restricted to in-frame clones and leaves out a portion. The sample carries about 2.4 million clones, approximately 93% recorded once. These data come from a study of shared clonotypes between healthy human individuals. Study in general: Three plates each covered CD4 naive and memory; CD8 naive two, CD8 memory one.

CDR1 is GTSNPN, CDR2 SVGIG, per germline (reference sequence). The CDR3 has 14 residues. Germline trimming cut 2 bases from V and 3 bases from J; bases unmatched to any gene: 2. Regarding the study as a whole: Naive subsets usually exceeded memory subsets in estimated richness.

Sequencing was carried out using naive CD4+ T cells from PBMCs. Documented subset: CD45RA+ positively selected. The V call is TRBV30, the J call TRBJ2-1; TRBD1 matches 9 bases. This clonotype was sampled from a man aged 18-30 years in good health. Some clones in this sample may be carry-over from other donors' samples. The CDR3 bases are TGTGCCTGGAGTCGGACAGGGGACTACAATGAGCAGTTCTTC. It yields the protein CAWSRTGDYNEQFF.